The 15 T cell receptor beta chains listed next were all sequenced from one sample in a study of blood T cell repertoires in COVID-19. Repertoires were generated with immunoSEQ multiplex PCR, while TCRdb's copy carries only in-frame clones and drops some. Of 35,000 to 45,000 clones listed, around 80% were seen once; the top ten hold 33%. The sequencing input was peripheral blood. These receptors came from a man aged 60-69 years with acute or convalescent COVID-19.

The CDR3 DNA follows: TGTGCCAGCAGCTTCCAGGACAGCTATGGCTACACCTTC. This encodes CASSFQDSYGYTF. The J gene is TRBJ1-2, the V gene TRBV7-9, with a weak D call TRBD1 (6 bases). The length of the CDR3 is 13 residues. Trimming stripped 3 bases from V and 4 bases from J, with 9 bases between. CDR1 is SEHNR, CDR2 FQNEAQ, per germline (reference sequence).

The CDR3 bases are TGTGCCACCAGTGACCGGACAGGTGGGAGCATTCAGTACTTC. It is translated as CATSDRTGGSIQYF. The chain has TRBV24-1 and TRBJ2-4, with 7 bases aligning to TRBD1. The V segment lost 4 bases and the J segment 9 bases; nucleotides outside the gene matches: 8. Germline V lookup: CDR1 KGHDR, CDR2 SFDVKD. This CDR3 comprises 14 residues.

The chain uses TRBV28 and TRBJ2-7; 9 bases agree with TRBD2. The ends lost 2 bases at V and 2 bases at J; junction bases unmatched: 1. The germline gives CDR1 MDHEN, CDR2 SYDVKM. This CDR3 comprises 14 residues. CDR3: CASSLIAGAYEQYF. Here the CDR3 DNA reads TGTGCCAGCAGTTTAATAGCGGGGGCCTACGAGCAGTACTTC. The whole variable domain, filled in from reference TRBV28 and TRBJ2-7, reads DVKVTQSSRYLVKRTGEKVFLECVQDMDHENMFWYRQDPGLGLRLIYFSYDVKMKEKGDIPEGYSVSREKKERFSLILESASTNQTSMYLCASSLIAGAYEQYFGPGTRLTVT.

The chain recombines TRBV28 with TRBJ2-3; D is possibly TRBD2 (6 bases). Looked up from germline, CDR1 is MDHEN and CDR2 is SYDVKM. The CDR3 length is 14 residues. V gave up 3 bases and J gave up 2 bases, with 9 bases separating them. CDR3 sequence: CASSFGGITDTQYF. CDR3 DNA sequence: TGTGCCAGCAGTTTCGGCGGGATCACAGATACGCAGTATTTT. Complete variable domain (other parts from reference TRBV28 and TRBJ2-3): DVKVTQSSRYLVKRTGEKVFLECVQDMDHENMFWYRQDPGLGLRLIYFSYDVKMKEKGDIPEGYSVSREKKERFSLILESASTNQTSMYLCASSFGGITDTQYFGPGTRLTVL.

This clone has only one observation. The chain combines TRBV2 with TRBJ2-3; tentatively, D is TRBD2 (5 bases). V lost 7 bases and J lost 9, with 14 bases in between. Germline CDR1 is SNHLY and CDR2 is FYNNEI. The CDR3 covers 12 residues. CDR3 residues: CASTIRGETQYF. DNA of the CDR3: TGTGCCAGCACAATTCGGGGAGAGACGCAGTATTTT.

This chain connects TRBV7-9 to TRBJ2-7; no reliable D call. From germline, CDR1 is SEHNR and CDR2 FQNEAQ (reference sequence). The ends were cut back, 5 bases at V and 6 bases at J, with 8 bases in the middle. The CDR3 loop spans 11 amino acids. The CDR3 DNA sequence: TGTGCCAGCAGCCTGACTCGCGAGCAGTACTTC. Its translation: CASSLTREQYF.

The table lists this clone with a few counts. The rearrangement joins TRBV19 to TRBJ2-5; 10 bases match TRBD2. In germline, CDR1 is LNHDA, CDR2 SQIVND (reference sequence). The CDR3 spans 15 residues. V lost 4 bases and J lost 5; bases outside the gene matches: 7. The CDR3 sequence is CASSNLAGVHETQYF. In DNA, the CDR3 is TGTGCCAGTAGTAACCTAGCGGGAGTTCATGAGACCCAGTACTTC.

The chain joins TRBV24-1 to TRBJ2-1; 7 positions agree with TRBD2. The germline V gene has CDR1 KGHDR and CDR2 SFDVKD. J lost 4 bases, V lost 2 bases, and 4 bases had no gene match. The CDR3 sequence is 15 residues long. The CDR3 bases are TGTGCCACCAGTGATTCCCGGCGGGGGTACAATGAGCAGTTCTTC. This codes for CATSDSRRGYNEQFF.

The rearrangement joins TRBV6-6 to TRBJ2-3; 9 bases are shared with TRBD1. Germline values: CDR1 MNHNY, CDR2 SVGAGI (reference sequence). This CDR3 spans 15 amino acids. V dropped 5 bases and J dropped 1; count of bases not matched to a gene: 4. The CDR3 sequence is CASSGQGKGTDTQYF. In nucleotides, the CDR3 is TGTGCCAGCAGTGGACAGGGGAAGGGCACAGATACGCAGTATTTT.

This clone was picked up many times. The chain recombines TRBV9 with TRBJ2-1; 9 nucleotides line up with TRBD1. The germline V gene has CDR1 SGDLS and CDR2 YYNGEE. J gave up 4 bases and V 5 bases, and 7 bases lay outside the gene matches. The CDR3 is 15 amino acids. CDR3 nucleotide sequence: TGTGCCAGCAGAGCTCCGGGACAGGGTTACAATGAGCAGTTCTTC. Protein: CASRAPGQGYNEQFF.

The genes are TRBV11-3 and TRBJ2-2; D remains ambiguous. V dropped 3 bases and J dropped 1 base, with 9 bases sitting between them. Germline V gives CDR1 SGHNT, CDR2 YENEEA. CDR3 size: 15 residues. This chain's CDR3 is CASSFPRLNTGELFF. The CDR3 coding sequence is TGTGCCAGCAGCTTCCCCAGGTTGAACACCGGGGAGCTGTTTTTT.

The chain uses TRBV7-8 and TRBJ1-1; TRBD1 agrees at 7 bases. Germline V gene lookup returns CDR1 SGHVS and CDR2 FQNEAQ. This CDR3 is built from 14 residues. V was pared by 2 bases and J by 1 base, with 1 base of the junction left unmatched. CDR3 protein: CASSLQGENTEAFF. As DNA, the CDR3 is TGTGCCAGCAGCTTACAGGGGGAGAACACTGAAGCTTTCTTT.

The rearrangement links TRBV28 to TRBJ2-1; a possible D gene is TRBD2 (5 bases). Germline V lookup: CDR1 MDHEN, CDR2 SYDVKM. The ends were cut back, 2 bases at V and 8 bases at J, with 7 bases in the middle. CDR3 length: 12 residues. CDR3 region: CASSLEGDEQFF. CDR3 coding DNA: TGTGCCAGCAGTTTAGAGGGCGATGAGCAGTTCTTC.

The chain has TRBV2 and TRBJ2-7, with D possibly matching TRBD2 (6 bases). CDR1 and CDR2 (germline): SNHLY, FYNNEI. The CDR3 totals 15 residues. V shed 2 bases and J shed 3 bases, with 14 bases lying between them. The CDR3 is CASSEFNGSIYEQYF. The CDR3 nucleotides read TGTGCCAGCAGTGAATTTAACGGGAGCATCTACGAGCAGTACTTC.

This clone was seen a handful of times. The chain is built from TRBV19 and TRBJ1-5; D may be TRBD1 (5 bases). V lost 6 bases and J 2 bases, leaving 11 bases between the germline ends. Germline CDR1 is LNHDA and CDR2 is SQIVND (reference sequence). The CDR3 has 14 residues. The CDR3 protein is CASRGEVGNQPQHF. DNA for the CDR3: TGTGCCAGTAGGGGGGAGGTGGGCAATCAGCCCCAGCATTTT.